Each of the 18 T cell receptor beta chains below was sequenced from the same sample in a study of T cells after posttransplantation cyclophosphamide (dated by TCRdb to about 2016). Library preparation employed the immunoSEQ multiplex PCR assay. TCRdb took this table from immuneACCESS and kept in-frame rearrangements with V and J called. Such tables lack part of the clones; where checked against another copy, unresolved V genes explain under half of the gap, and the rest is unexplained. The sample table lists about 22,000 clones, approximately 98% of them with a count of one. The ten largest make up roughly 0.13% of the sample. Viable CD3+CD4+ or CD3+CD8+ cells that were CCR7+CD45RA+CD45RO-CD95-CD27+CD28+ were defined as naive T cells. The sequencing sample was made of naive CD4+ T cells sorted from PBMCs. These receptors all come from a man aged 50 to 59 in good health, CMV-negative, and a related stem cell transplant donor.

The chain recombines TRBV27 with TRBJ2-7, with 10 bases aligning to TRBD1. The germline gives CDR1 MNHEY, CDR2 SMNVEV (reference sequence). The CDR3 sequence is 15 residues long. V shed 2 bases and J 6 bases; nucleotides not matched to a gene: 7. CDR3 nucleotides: TGTGCCAGCAGTTTAATCCTGGGACAGGGGCGCGAGCAGTACTTC. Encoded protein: CASSLILGQGREQYF.

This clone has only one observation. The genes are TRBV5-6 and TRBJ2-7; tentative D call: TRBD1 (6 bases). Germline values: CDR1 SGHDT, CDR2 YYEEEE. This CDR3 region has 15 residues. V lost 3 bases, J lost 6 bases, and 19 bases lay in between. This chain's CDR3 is CASSSTPQGRLEQYF. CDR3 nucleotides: TGTGCCAGCAGCTCCACCCCACAGGGTAGGCTCGAGCAGTACTTC.

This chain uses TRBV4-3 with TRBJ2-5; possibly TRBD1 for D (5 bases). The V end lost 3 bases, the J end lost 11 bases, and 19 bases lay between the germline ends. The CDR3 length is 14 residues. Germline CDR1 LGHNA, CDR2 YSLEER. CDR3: CASSQDSQGREQYF. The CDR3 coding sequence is TGCGCCAGCAGCCAGGATAGTCAGGGTAGAGAGCAGTACTTC.

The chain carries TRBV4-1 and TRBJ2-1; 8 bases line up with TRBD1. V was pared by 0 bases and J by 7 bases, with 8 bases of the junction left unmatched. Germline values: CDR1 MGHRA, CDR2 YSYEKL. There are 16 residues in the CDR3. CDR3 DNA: TGCGCCAGCAGCCAAGATTTGAGGACAGGGTGGAATGAGCAGTTCTTC. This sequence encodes CASSQDLRTGWNEQFF.

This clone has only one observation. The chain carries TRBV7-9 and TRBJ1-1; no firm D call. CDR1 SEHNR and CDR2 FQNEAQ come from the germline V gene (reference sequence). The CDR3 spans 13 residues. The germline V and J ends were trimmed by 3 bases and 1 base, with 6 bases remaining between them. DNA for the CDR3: TGTGCCAGCAGCTTGGAGGCGAACACTGAAGCTTTCTTT. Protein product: CASSLEANTEAFF.

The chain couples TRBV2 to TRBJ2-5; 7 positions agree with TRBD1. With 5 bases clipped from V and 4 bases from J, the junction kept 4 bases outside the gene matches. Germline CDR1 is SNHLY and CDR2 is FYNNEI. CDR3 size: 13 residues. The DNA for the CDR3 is TGTGCCAGCAGTTCAACAGGGGTAGAGACCCAGTACTTC. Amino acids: CASSSTGVETQYF.

The CDR3 loop is CASSAMTGGASYEQYF. DNA for the CDR3: TGTGCCAGCAGTGCTATGACAGGGGGGGCCTCCTACGAGCAGTACTTC. The gene calls are TRBV2 and TRBJ2-7; 9 bases match TRBD1. Trimming took 4 bases from V and 0 from J; bases not matched to a gene: 7. Looked up from germline, CDR1 is SNHLY and CDR2 is FYNNEI. The CDR3 totals 16 residues.

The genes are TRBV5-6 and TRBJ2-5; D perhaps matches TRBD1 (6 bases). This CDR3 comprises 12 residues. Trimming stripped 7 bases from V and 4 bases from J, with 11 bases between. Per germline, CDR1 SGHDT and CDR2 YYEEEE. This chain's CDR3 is CASDRGGETQYF. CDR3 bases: TGTGCCAGCGACCGAGGGGGAGAGACCCAGTACTTC.

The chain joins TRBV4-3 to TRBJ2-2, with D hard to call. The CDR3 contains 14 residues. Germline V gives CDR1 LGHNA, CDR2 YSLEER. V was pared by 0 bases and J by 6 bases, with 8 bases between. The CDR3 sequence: CASSQDVTAGELFF. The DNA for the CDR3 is TGCGCCAGCAGCCAAGATGTAACGGCCGGGGAGCTGTTTTTT.

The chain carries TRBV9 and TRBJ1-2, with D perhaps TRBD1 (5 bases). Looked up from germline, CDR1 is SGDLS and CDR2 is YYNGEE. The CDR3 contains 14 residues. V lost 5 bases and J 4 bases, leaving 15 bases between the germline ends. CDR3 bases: TGTGCCAGCAGGCCAGGGAATTGGGGCTATGGCTACACCTTC. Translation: CASRPGNWGYGYTF.

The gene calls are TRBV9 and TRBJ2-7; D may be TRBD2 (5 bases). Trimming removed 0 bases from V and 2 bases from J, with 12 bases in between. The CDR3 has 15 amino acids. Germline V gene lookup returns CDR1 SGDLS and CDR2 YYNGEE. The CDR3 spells CASSVGVGGPYEQYF. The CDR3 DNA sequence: TGTGCCAGCAGCGTAGGGGTAGGAGGTCCCTACGAGCAGTACTTC.

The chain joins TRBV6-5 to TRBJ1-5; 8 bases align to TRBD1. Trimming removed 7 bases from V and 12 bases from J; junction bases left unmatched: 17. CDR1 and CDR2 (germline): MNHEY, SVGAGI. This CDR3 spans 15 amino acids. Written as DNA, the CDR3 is TGTGCCAGCACCCCTTCCGCGCAGGGGGCTTCGCTCCAGCATTTT. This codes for CASTPSAQGASLQHF.

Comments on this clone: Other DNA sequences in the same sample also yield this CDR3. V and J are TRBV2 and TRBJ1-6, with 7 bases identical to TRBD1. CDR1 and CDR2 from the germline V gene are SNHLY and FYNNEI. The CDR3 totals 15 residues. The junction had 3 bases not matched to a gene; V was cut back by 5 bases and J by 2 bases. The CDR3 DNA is TGTGCCAGCAGTCTCGACAGGGCCTATAATTCACCCCTCCACTTT. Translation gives CASSLDRAYNSPLHF.

As DNA, the CDR3 is TGTGCCAGCAGCGTAGCTGGGACAGGGGCCGGGGGTGAGACCCAGTACTTC. Translation: CASSVAGTGAGGETQYF. The chain has TRBV9 and TRBJ2-5; 10 bases are shared with TRBD1. Germline lookup yields CDR1 SGDLS and CDR2 YYNGEE. V shed 0 bases, J shed 5 bases, and the junction held 10 bases outside the gene matches. The CDR3 is 17 residues long.

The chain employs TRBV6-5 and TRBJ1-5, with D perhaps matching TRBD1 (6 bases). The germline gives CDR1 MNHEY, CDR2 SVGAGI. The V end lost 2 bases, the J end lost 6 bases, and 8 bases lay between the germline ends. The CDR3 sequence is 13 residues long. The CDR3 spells CASSYGGSQPQHF. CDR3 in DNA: TGTGCCAGCAGTTACGGGGGCTCTCAGCCCCAGCATTTT.

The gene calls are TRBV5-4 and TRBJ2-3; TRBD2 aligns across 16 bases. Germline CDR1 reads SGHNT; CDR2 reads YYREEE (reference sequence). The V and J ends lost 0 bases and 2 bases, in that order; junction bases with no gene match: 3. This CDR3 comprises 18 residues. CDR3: CASSLGGTSGGATDTQYF. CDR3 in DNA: TGTGCCAGCAGCTTGGGGGGGACTAGCGGGGGGGCCACAGATACGCAGTATTTT.

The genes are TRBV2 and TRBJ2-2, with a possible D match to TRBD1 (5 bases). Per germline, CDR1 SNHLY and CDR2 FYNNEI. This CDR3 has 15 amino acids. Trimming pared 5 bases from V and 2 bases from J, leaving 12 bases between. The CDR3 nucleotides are TGTGCCAGCAGTTTACAGGAATTAAACACCGGGGAGCTGTTTTTT. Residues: CASSLQELNTGELFF.

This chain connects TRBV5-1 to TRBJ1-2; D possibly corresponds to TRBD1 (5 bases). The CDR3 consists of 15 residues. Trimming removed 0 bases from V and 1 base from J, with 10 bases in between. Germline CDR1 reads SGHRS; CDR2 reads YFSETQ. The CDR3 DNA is TGCGCCAGCAGCTTGGCGCAGGGTTTTAACTATGGCTACACCTTC. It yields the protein CASSLAQGFNYGYTF.